The T cell receptor beta chain described here comes from a study of cytomegalovirus exposure and HLA in healthy donors. This clone was observed a few times. As yet, its antigen is unknown. This same CDR3 is encoded by further DNA sequences in the sample. Study conclusions and caveats: The study found most TCR sequences rare, yet found some public TCRs in many donors. Reportedly, fewer N-insertions than the approximately 690-donor mean appeared in an Asian-associated ancestry cluster in a later analysis.

PCR involved 60 Vbeta and 13 Jbeta primers. Here immunoSEQ multiplex PCR was the method, and the copy in TCRdb shows in-frame clones only, minus some. Here the sample spans approximately 170,000 clones, around two thirds being singletons. This receptor was identified in a man aged 50-60 years in good health and CMV-seronegative. Sequencing was done on a sample of PBMCs.

The CDR3: CASSLVGQGNTEAFF. CDR3 DNA: TGCGCCAGCAGCTTGGTAGGACAGGGAAACACTGAAGCTTTCTTT. The rearrangement uses TRBV5-1 and TRBJ1-1; 8 bases are shared with TRBD1. V dropped 0 bases and J dropped 2; count of bases not matched to a gene: 3. Germline lookup yields CDR1 SGHRS and CDR2 YFSETQ. The CDR3 spans 15 residues.